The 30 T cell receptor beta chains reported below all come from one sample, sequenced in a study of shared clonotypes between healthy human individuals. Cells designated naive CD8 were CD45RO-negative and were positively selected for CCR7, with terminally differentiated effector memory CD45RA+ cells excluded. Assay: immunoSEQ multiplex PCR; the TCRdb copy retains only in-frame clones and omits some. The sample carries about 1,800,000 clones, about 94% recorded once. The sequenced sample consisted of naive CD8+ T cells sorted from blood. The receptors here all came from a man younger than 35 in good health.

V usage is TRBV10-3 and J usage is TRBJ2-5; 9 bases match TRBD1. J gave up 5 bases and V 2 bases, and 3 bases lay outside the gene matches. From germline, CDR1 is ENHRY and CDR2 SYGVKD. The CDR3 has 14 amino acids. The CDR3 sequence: CAISEGQGSETQYF. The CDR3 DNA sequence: TGTGCCATCAGTGAGGGACAGGGGAGCGAGACCCAGTACTTC.

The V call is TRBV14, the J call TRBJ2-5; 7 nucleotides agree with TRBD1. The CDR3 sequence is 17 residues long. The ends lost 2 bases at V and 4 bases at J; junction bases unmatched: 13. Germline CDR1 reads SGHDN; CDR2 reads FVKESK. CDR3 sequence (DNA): TGTGCCAGCAGCCAACTGACAGGGAAATTGCAGGCAGAGACCCAGTACTTC. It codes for CASSQLTGKLQAETQYF.

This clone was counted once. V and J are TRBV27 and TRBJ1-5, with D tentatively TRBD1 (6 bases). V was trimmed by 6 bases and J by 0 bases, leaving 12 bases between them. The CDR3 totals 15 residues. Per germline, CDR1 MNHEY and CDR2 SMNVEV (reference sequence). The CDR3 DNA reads TGTGCCAGCAGCGCCGGGACACATAGCAATCAGCCCCAGCATTTT. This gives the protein CASSAGTHSNQPQHF.

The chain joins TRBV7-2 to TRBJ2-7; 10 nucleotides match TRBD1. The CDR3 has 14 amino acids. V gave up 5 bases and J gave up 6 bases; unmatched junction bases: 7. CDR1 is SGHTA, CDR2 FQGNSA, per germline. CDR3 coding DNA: TGTGCCAGCAGCCAGTGGGACAGGGGCCTCGAGCAGTACTTC. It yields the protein CASSQWDRGLEQYF.

CDR3 DNA: TGCGCCAGCCCTCGGGCAGGTTGGGGCCAAGAGACCCAGTACTTC. It specifies CASPRAGWGQETQYF. This rearrangement joins TRBV5-1 to TRBJ2-5; D unclear. The CDR3 sequence is 15 residues long. Germline V gives CDR1 SGHRS, CDR2 YFSETQ. The V and J ends lost 7 bases and 1 base respectively, with 17 bases between them.

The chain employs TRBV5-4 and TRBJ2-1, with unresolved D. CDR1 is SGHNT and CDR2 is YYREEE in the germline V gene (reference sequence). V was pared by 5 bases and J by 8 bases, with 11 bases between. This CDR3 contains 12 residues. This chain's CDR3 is CASRIGWDEQFF. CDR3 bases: TGTGCCAGCAGGATCGGGTGGGATGAGCAGTTCTTC.

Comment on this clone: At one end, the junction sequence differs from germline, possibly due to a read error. In nucleotides, the CDR3 is TGTGCCATCAGTGAGTCGACCGCTGGTACAGGGGGAATCGGCTTC. This translates into CAISESTAGTGGIGF. This rearrangement joins TRBV10-3 to TRBJ1-2, with TRBD1 matching 8 bases. The germline V gene has CDR1 ENHRY and CDR2 SYGVKD. The CDR3 has 15 residues.

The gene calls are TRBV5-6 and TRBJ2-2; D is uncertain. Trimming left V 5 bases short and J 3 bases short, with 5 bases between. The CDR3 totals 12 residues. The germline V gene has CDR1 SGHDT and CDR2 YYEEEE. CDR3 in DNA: TGTGCCAGCAGTGCCGACACCGGGGAGCTGTTTTTT. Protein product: CASSADTGELFF.

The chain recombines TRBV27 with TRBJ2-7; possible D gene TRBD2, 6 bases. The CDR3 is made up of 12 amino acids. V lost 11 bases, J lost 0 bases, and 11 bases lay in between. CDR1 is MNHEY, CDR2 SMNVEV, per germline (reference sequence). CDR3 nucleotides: TGTGCCTCGGGGGACTTCTCCTACGAGCAGTACTTC. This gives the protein CASGDFSYEQYF.

DNA of the CDR3: TGTGCCAGCAGATTAACCGGGACGGGGAATTCACCCCTCCACTTT. It translates to CASRLTGTGNSPLHF. The genes are TRBV7-2 and TRBJ1-6; weak D call: TRBD1 (5 bases). This CDR3 contains 15 residues. The germline V and J ends were trimmed by 6 bases and 7 bases, with 16 bases remaining between them. CDR1 SGHTA and CDR2 FQGNSA come from the germline V gene. The full variable domain, its missing parts supplied by reference TRBV7-2 and TRBJ1-6, is GAGVSQSPSNKVTEKGKDVELRCDPISGHTALYWYRQSLGQGLEFLIYFQGNSAPDKSGLPSDRFSAERTGGSVSTLTIQRTQQEDSAVYLCASRLTGTGNSPLHFGNGTRLTVT.

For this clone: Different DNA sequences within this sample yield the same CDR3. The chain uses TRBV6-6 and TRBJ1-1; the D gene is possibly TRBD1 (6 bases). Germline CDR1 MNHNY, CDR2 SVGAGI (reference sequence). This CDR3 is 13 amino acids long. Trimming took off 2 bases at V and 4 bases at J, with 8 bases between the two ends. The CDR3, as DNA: TGTGCCAGCAGTTACGGAGGGGGCACTGAAGCTTTCTTT. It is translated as CASSYGGGTEAFF.

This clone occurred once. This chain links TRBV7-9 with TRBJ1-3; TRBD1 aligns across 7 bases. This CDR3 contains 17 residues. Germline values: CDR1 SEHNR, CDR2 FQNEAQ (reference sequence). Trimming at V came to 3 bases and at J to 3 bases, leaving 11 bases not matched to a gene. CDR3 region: CASSFGWDRDIGNTIYF. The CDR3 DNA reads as TGTGCCAGCAGCTTTGGGTGGGACAGAGACATTGGAAACACCATATATTTT.

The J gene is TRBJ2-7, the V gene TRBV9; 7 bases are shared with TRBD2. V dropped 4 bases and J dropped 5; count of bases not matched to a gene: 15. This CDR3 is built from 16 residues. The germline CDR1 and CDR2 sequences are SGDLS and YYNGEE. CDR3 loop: CASSPRTGSRGDEQYF. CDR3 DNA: TGTGCCAGCAGCCCCCGGACCGGGTCCCGGGGGGACGAGCAGTACTTC. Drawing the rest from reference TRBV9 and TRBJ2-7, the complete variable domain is DSGVTQTPKHLITATGQRVTLRCSPRSGDLSVYWYQQSLDQGLQFLIQYYNGEERAKGNILERFSAQQFPDLHSELNLSSLELGDSALYFCASSPRTGSRGDEQYFGPGTRLTVT.

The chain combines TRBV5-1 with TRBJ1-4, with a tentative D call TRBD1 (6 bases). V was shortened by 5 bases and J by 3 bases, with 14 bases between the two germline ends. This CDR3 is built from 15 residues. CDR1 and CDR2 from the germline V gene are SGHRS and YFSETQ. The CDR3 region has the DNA TGCGCCAGCAGGGGGGGACACCCAGCTAATGAAAAACTGTTTTTT. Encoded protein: CASRGGHPANEKLFF.

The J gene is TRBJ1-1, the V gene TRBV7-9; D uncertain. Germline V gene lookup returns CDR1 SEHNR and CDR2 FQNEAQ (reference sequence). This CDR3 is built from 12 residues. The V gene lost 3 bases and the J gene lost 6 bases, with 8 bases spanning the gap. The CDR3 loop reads CASSFTEAEAFF. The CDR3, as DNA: TGTGCCAGCAGCTTTACAGAGGCTGAAGCTTTCTTT.

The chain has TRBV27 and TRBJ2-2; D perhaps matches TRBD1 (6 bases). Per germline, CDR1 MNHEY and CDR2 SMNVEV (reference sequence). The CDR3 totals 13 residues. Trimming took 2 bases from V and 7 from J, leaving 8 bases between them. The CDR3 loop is CASSLQGIGELFF. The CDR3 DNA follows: TGTGCCAGCAGTTTACAGGGGATCGGGGAGCTGTTTTTT.

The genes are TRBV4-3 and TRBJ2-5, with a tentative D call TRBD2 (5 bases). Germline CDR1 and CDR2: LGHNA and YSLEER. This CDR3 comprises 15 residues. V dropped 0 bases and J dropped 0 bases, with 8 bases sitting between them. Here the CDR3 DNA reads TGCGCCAGCAGCCAAGAGATTAGCGACCAAGAGACCCAGTACTTC. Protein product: CASSQEISDQETQYF.

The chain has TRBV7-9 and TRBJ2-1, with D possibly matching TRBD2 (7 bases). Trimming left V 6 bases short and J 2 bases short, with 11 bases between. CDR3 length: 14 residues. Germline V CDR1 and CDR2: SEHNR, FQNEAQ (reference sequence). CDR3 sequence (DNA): TGTGCCAGCAGGAGCGGGACAACCTACAATGAGCAGTTCTTC. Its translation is CASRSGTTYNEQFF.

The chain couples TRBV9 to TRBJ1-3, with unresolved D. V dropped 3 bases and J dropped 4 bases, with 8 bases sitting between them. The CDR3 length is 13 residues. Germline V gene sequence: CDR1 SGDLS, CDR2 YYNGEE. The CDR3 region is CASSAGWGNTIYF. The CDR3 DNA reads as TGTGCCAGCAGCGCTGGGTGGGGAAACACCATATATTTT.

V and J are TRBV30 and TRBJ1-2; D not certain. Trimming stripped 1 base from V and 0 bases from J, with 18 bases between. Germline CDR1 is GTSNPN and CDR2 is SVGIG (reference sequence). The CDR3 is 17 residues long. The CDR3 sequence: CAWSGSQPRLANYGYTF. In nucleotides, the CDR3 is TGTGCCTGGAGTGGAAGTCAGCCGAGGTTAGCTAACTATGGCTACACCTTC.

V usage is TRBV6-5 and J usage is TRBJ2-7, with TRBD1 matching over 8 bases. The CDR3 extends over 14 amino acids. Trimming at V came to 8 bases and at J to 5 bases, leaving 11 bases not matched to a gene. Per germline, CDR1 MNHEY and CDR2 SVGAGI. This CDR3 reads CASYSRGLGDEQYF. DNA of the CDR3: TGTGCCAGCTATAGCAGGGGGCTAGGGGACGAGCAGTACTTC.

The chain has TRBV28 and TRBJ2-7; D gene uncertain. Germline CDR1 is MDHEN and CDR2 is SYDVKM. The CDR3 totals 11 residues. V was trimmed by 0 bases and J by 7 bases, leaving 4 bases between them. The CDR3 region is CASSLWSEQYF. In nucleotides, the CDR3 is TGTGCCAGCAGTTTATGGAGTGAGCAGTACTTC.

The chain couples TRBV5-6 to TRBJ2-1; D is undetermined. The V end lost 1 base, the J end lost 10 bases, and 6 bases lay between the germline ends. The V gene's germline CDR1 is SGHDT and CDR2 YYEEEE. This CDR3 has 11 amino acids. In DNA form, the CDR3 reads TGTGCCAGCAGCTTGACGGTAGAGCAGTTCTTC. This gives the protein CASSLTVEQFF.

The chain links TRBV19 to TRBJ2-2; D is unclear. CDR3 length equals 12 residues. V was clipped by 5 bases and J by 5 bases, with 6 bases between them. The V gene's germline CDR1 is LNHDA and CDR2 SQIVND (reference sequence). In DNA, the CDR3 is TGTGCCAGTAGTCCGAGGACCGGGGAGCTGTTTTTT. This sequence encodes CASSPRTGELFF. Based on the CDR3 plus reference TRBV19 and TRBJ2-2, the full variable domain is DGGITQSPKYLFRKEGQNVTLSCEQNLNHDAMYWYRQDPGQGLRLIYYSQIVNDFQKGDIAEGYSVSREKKESFPLTVTSAQKNPTAFYLCASSPRTGELFFGEGSRLTVL.

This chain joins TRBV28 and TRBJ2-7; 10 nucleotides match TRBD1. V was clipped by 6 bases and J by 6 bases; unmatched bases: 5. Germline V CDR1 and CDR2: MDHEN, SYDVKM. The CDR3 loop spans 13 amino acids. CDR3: CASSLDRGFEQYF. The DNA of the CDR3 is TGTGCCAGCAGCCTGGACAGGGGGTTCGAGCAGTACTTC.

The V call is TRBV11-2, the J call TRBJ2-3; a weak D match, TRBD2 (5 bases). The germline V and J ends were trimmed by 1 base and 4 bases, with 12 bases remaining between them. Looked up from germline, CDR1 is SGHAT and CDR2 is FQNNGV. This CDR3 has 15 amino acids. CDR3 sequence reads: CASSLVGLASDTQYF. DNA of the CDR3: TGTGCCAGCAGCTTAGTCGGCCTAGCCTCAGATACGCAGTATTTT. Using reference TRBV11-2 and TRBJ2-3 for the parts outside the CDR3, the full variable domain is EAGVAQSPRYKIIEKRQSVAFWCNPISGHATLYWYQQILGQGPKLLIQFQNNGVVDDSQLPKDRFSAERLKGVDSTLKIQPAKLEDSAVYLCASSLVGLASDTQYFGPGTRLTVL.

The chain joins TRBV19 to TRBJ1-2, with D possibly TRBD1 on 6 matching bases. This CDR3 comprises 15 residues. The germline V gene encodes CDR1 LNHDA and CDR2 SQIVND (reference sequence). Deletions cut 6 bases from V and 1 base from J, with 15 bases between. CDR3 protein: CASSFSDSLNYGYTF. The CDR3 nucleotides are TGTGCCAGTAGCTTCTCGGACAGCCTTAACTATGGCTACACCTTC.

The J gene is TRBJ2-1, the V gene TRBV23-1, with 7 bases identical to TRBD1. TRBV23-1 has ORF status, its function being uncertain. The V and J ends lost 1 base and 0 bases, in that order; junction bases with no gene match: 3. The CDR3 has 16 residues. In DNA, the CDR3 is TGCGCCAGCAGTCAATTCAGGGGGAGCTCCTACAATGAGCAGTTCTTC. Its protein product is CASSQFRGSSYNEQFF.

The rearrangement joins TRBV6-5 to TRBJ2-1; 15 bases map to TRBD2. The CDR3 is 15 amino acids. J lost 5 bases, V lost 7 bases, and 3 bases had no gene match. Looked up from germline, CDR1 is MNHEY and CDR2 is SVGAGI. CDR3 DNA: TGTGCCAGCACGGGACTAGCGGGGGGAAACAATGAGCAGTTCTTC. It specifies CASTGLAGGNNEQFF.

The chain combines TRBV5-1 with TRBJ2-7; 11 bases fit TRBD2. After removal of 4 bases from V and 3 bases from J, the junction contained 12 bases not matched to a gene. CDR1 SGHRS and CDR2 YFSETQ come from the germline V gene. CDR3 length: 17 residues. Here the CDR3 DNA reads TGCGCCAGCAGCGGGGGACTAGCGGCTACGTCTAGCTACGAGCAGTACTTC. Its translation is CASSGGLAATSSYEQYF.